This T cell receptor (beta chain) originates from a study of blood T cell repertoires in COVID-19. Study at large: From the United States, Italy and Spain came samples of acute and convalescent COVID-19.

The length of the CDR3 is 13 residues. Germline CDR1 reads MNHEY; CDR2 reads SVGAGI. Per the study methods: Reference gene primer amplification yielded estimated nucleated cell counts. Libraries were prepared by immunoSEQ multiplex PCR; TCRdb keeps only in-frame clonotypes and omits some of them. The D gene and trimming were derived from the DNA, and the V and J assignments and clone size from that table. The sample holds around 150,000 clones, about 84% seen once. The chain employs TRBV6-5 and TRBJ1-6; 8 nucleotides align to TRBD1. The sample taken for sequencing was peripheral blood. This clonotype was sampled from a woman between 45 and 60 years old with acute or convalescent COVID-19. CDR3 residues: CATKGGQVPPLHF. The CDR3 DNA sequence: TGTGCTACTAAGGGGGGACAGGTCCCTCCCCTCCACTTT.